This paragraph reports one TCR beta chain. Its antigen is not identified. Blood got drawn at baseline, again on cycle 4 day 1, and then on cycle 7 day 1. This sample was included in a study of OX40 agonist ivuxolimab in advanced cancers. Across the whole study: Ivuxolimab, which patients received intravenously every 2 weeks, was dosed at 0.01 to 10 mg/kg. Partial responses were recorded for three patients, including one with hepatocellular carcinoma and two with cutaneous melanoma.

General observations from the study: The investigators did not determine what antigen specificity the expanded peripheral T cells had.

The CDR3 spans 13 residues. Germline CDR1 is KGHSH and CDR2 is LQKENI. Germline trimming cut 7 bases from V and 3 bases from J; bases unmatched to any gene: 2. Produced via immunoSEQ multiplex PCR; TCRdb's table is partial and in-frame only. This sample has 40,000 to 65,000 clones, with around nine tenths found just once. The sequence was collected from an adult with an advanced solid tumor such as melanoma, head and neck, liver or kidney cancer. Sequenced here: CD4+ or CD8+ T cells sorted from blood, sampled in a trial of the OX40 agonist ivuxolimab. The V and J genes are TRBV18 and TRBJ2-1; TRBD1 matches at 8 bases. The CDR3 DNA reads TGTGCCAGCTTTGGGACAGGCTACAATGAGCAGTTCTTC. This translates into CASFGTGYNEQFF.